This T cell receptor beta chain was captured in a study of shared clonotypes between healthy human individuals. This clone was recorded only once. Its antigen is not identified. Findings and caveats of the study: As a rule, naive subsets had a larger estimated richness than memory subsets.

Germline V lookup: CDR1 MDHEN, CDR2 SYDVKM. The CDR3 has 17 amino acids. V lost 6 bases to trimming and J lost 4 bases; unmatched junction nucleotides: 11. This table comes from immunoSEQ multiplex PCR, and its TCRdb copy is limited to in-frame clones, with some not included. This table holds about a million clones, 60% to 85% found once. The receptor's source is a man younger than 35 in good health. Some clones in this sample may be carry-over from other donors' samples. The chain couples TRBV28 to TRBJ1-4; 10 nucleotides match TRBD1. The sample comprised memory CD4+ T cells from PBMCs. Subset in this sample: CD45RA-negative fraction. Written as DNA, the CDR3 is TGTGCCAGCAGAGGAGCCGGGACAGGGGCCCGTAATGAAAAACTGTTTTTT. Translating it yields CASRGAGTGARNEKLFF.